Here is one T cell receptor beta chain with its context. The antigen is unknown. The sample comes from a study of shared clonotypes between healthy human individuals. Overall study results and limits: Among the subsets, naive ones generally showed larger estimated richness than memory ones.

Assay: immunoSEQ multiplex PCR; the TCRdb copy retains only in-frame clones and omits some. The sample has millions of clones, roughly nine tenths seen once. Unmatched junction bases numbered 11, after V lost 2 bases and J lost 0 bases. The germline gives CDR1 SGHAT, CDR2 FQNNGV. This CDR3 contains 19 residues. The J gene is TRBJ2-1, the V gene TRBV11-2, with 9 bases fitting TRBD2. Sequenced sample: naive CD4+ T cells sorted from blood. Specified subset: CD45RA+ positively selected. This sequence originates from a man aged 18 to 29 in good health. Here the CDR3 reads CASSLSGREGTSSYNEQFF. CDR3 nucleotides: TGTGCCAGCAGCTTATCGGGGCGGGAGGGGACGAGCTCCTACAATGAGCAGTTCTTC.